The entry below gives a single T cell receptor (beta chain) sequence along with its context. The data stem from a study of cytomegalovirus exposure and HLA in healthy donors. CDR3 length: 14 amino acids. Per the germline V gene, CDR1 is SEHNR and CDR2 is FQNEAQ (reference sequence). Researchers ran the PCR with 60 Vbeta and 13 Jbeta primers. Generated by immunoSEQ multiplex PCR, the TCRdb table keeps only in-frame clones and is missing some. In the table there are about 190,000 clones, about four fifths of which are singletons. The V and J genes are TRBV7-9 and TRBJ2-1; 9 bases align to TRBD2. Sequenced input: PBMCs. This clonotype originated in a woman aged 18-30 years in good health and CMV-seronegative. The CDR3 sequence: CGPYSGSSYNEQFF. CDR3 in DNA: TGTGGACCTTATAGCGGGAGCTCCTACAATGAGCAGTTCTTC.